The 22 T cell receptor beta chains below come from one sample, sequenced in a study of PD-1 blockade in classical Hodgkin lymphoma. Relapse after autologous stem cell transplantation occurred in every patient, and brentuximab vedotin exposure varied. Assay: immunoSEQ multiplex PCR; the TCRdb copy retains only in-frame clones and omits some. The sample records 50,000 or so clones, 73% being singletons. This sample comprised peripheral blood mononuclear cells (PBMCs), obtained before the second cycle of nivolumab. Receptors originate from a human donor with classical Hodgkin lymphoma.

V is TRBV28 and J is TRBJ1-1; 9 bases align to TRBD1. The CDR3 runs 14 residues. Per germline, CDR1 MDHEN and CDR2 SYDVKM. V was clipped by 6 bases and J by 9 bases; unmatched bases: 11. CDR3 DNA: TGTGCCAGCAGCCGGACAGGGGACAGGCCGAAAGCTTTCTTT. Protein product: CASSRTGDRPKAFF.

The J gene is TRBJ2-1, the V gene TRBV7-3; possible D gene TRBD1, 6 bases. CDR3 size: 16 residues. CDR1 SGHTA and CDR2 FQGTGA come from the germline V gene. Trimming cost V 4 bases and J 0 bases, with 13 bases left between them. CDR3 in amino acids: CASSWGPFSSYNEQFF. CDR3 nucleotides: TGTGCCAGCAGCTGGGGGCCGTTTAGCTCCTACAATGAGCAGTTCTTC.

Written as DNA, the CDR3 is TGCAGCGTTGGACAGGGAAGACGCTCCTACGAGCAGTACTTC. This codes for CSVGQGRRSYEQYF. The rearrangement uses TRBV29-1 and TRBJ2-7; 7 nucleotides agree with TRBD1. Germline trimming cut 4 bases from V and 0 bases from J; bases unmatched to any gene: 6. CDR1 and CDR2 (germline): SQVTM, ANQGSEA. This CDR3 region has 14 residues.

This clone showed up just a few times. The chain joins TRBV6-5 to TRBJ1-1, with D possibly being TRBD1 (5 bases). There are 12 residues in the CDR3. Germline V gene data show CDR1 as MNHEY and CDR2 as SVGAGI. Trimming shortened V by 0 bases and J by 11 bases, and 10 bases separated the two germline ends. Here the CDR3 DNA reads TGTGCCAGCAGTTACTCCGGGGGAGGCGCTTTCTTT. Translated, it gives CASSYSGGGAFF.

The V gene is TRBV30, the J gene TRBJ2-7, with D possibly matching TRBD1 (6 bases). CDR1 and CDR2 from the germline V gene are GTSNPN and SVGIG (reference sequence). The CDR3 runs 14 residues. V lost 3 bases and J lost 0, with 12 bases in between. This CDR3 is CAWRWGPYSYEQYF. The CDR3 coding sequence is TGTGCCTGGAGATGGGGGCCTTACTCCTACGAGCAGTACTTC. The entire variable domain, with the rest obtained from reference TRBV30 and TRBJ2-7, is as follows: SQTIHQWPATLVQPVGSPLSLECTVEGTSNPNLYWYRQAAGRGLQLLFYSVGIGQISSEVPQNLSASRPQDRQFILSSKKLLLSDSGFYLCAWRWGPYSYEQYFGPGTRLTVT.

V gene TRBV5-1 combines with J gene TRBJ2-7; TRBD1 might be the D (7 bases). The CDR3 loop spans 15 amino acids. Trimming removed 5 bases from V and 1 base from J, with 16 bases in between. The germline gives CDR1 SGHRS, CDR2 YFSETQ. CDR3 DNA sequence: TGCGCCAGCAGACCCGTGCAGGGGGGATCCTACGAGCAGTACTTC. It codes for CASRPVQGGSYEQYF.

The CDR3 DNA follows: TGTGCCAGTAGTATGGGACAGGGCTGGAACACTGAAGCTTTCTTT. It codes for CASSMGQGWNTEAFF. V usage is TRBV19 and J usage is TRBJ1-1; 9 nucleotides line up with TRBD1. V shed 3 bases and J 1 base; nucleotides not matched to a gene: 3. Per germline, CDR1 LNHDA and CDR2 SQIVND (reference sequence). This CDR3 spans 15 amino acids.

The CDR3 DNA reads as TGTGCCAGCAGCCCAGAGACAGGGGGCCTCTCTGGAAACACCATATATTTT. This encodes CASSPETGGLSGNTIYF. The J gene is TRBJ1-3, the V gene TRBV5-6; 10 bases fit TRBD1. CDR1 is SGHDT, CDR2 YYEEEE, per germline. This CDR3 has 17 amino acids. With 4 bases clipped from V and 0 bases from J, the junction kept 7 bases outside the gene matches. The full variable domain, its missing parts supplied by reference TRBV5-6 and TRBJ1-3, is DAGVTQSPTHLIKTRGQQVTLRCSPKSGHDTVSWYQQALGQGPQFIFQYYEEEERQRGNFPDRFSGHQFPNYSSELNVNALLLGDSALYLCASSPETGGLSGNTIYFGEGSWLTVV.

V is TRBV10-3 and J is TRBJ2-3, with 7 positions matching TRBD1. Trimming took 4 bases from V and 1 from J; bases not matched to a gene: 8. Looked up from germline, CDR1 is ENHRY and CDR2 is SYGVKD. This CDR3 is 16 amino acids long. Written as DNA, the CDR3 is TGTGCCATCAGTGGGAGGACGGGGACAGGCACAGATACGCAGTATTTT. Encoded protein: CAISGRTGTGTDTQYF.

The CDR3 protein is CASSLDNEQFF. In DNA form, the CDR3 reads TGTGCCAGCAGCTTAGACAATGAGCAGTTCTTC. The rearrangement uses TRBV13 and TRBJ2-1; D is unresolved. In germline, CDR1 is PRHDT, CDR2 FYEKMQ (reference sequence). V lost 1 base and J 5 bases, leaving 0 bases between the germline ends. This CDR3 has 11 residues.

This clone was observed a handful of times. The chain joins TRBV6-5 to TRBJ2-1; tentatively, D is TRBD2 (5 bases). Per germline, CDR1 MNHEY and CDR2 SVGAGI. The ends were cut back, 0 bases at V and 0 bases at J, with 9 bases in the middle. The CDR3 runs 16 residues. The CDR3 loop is CASSYSRSGSYNEQFF. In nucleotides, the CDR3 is TGTGCCAGCAGTTACTCAAGGAGCGGCTCCTACAATGAGCAGTTCTTC.

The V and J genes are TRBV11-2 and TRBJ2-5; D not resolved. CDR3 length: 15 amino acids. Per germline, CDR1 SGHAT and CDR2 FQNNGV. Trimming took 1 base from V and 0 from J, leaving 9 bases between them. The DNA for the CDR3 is TGTGCCAGCAGCTTAGTTGGGCAGCACCAAGAGACCCAGTACTTC. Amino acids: CASSLVGQHQETQYF.

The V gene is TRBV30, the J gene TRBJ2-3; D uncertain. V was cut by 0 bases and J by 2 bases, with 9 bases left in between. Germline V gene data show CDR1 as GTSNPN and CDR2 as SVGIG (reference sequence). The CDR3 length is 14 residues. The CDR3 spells CAWSVGQSTDTQYF. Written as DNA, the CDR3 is TGTGCCTGGAGTGTGGGCCAGTCCACAGATACGCAGTATTTT.

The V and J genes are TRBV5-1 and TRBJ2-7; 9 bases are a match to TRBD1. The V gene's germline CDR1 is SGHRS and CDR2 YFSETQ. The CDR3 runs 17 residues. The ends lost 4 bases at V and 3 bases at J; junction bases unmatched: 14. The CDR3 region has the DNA TGCGCCAGCAGCCCTACCCTCCTACAGGGGGCGCGCTACGAGCAGTACTTC. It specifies CASSPTLLQGARYEQYF.

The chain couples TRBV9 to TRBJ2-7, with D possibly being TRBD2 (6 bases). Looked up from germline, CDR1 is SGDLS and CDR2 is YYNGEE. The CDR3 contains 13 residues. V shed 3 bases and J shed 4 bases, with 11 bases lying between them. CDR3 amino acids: CASSAGERYEQYF. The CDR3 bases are TGTGCCAGCAGCGCGGGGGAGAGATACGAGCAGTACTTC.

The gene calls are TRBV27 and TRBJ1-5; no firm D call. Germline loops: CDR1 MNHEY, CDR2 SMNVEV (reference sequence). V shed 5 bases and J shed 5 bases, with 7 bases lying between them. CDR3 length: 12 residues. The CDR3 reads CASSSRDQPQHF. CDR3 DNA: TGTGCCAGCAGTAGCCGGGATCAGCCCCAGCATTTT.

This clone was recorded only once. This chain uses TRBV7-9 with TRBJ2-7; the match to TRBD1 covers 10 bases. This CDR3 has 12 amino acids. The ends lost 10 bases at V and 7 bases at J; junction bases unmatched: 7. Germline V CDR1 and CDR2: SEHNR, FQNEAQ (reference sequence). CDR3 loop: CATEGQGYEQYF. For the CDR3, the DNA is TGTGCCACTGAGGGACAGGGGTATGAGCAGTACTTC.

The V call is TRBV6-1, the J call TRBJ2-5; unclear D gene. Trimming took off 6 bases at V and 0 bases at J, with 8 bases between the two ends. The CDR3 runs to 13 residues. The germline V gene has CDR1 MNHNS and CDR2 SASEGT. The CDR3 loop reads CASRWQNQETQYF. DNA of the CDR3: TGTGCCAGCAGGTGGCAGAACCAAGAGACCCAGTACTTC.

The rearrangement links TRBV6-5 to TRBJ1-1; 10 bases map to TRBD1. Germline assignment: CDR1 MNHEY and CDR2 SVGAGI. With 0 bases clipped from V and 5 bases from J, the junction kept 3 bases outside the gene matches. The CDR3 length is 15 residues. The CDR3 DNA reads TGTGCCAGCAGTTACTCGGGGACAGGGGAAACTGAAGCTTTCTTT. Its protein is CASSYSGTGETEAFF.

The CDR3 loop is CASTGGPYEQYF. The CDR3 nucleotides read TGTGCCAGCACGGGAGGGCCCTACGAGCAGTACTTC. This chain connects TRBV6-1 to TRBJ2-7; 8 bases fit TRBD2. The V segment lost 7 bases and the J segment 2 bases; nucleotides outside the gene matches: 1. Germline-derived CDR1 and CDR2 are MNHNS and SASEGT. The CDR3 totals 12 residues.

The CDR3: CAWNVGAGGNQPQHF. The CDR3 DNA reads TGTGCCTGGAACGTCGGGGCAGGGGGCAATCAGCCCCAGCATTTT. This sequence joins TRBV30 and TRBJ1-5; D may be TRBD1 (6 bases). The CDR3 length is 15 residues. CDR1 GTSNPN and CDR2 SVGIG come from the germline V gene (reference sequence). Trimming left V 4 bases short and J 2 bases short, with 15 bases between.

The CDR3 is CASSYSVFRHEQFF. In nucleotides, the CDR3 is TGTGCCAGCAGTTACTCGGTATTTCGTCATGAGCAGTTCTTC. The chain recombines TRBV6-5 with TRBJ2-1; D call uncertain. V lost 0 bases, J lost 8 bases, and 11 bases lay in between. Per the germline V gene, CDR1 is MNHEY and CDR2 is SVGAGI. The CDR3 loop spans 14 amino acids.